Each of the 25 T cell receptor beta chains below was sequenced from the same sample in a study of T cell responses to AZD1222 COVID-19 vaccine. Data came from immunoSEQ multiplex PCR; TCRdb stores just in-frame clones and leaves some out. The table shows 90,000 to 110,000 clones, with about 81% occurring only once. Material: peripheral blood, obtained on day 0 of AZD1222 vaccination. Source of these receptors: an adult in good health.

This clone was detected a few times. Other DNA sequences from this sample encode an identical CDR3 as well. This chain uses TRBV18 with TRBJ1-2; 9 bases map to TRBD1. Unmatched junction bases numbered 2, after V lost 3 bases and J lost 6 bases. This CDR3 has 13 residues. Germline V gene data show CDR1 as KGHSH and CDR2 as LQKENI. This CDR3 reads CASSPGQGDGYTF. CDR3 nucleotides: TGTGCCAGCTCACCGGGACAGGGCGATGGCTACACCTTC.

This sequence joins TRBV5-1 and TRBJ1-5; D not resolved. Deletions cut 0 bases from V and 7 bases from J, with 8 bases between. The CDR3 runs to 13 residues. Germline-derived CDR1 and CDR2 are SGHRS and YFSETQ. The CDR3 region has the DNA TGCGCCAGCAGCTTGGACCCAGGACAGCCCCAGCATTTT. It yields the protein CASSLDPGQPQHF. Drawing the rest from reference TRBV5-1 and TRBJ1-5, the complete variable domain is KAGVTQTPRYLIKTRGQQVTLSCSPISGHRSVSWYQQTPGQGLQFLFEYFSETQRNKGNFPGRFSGRQFSNSRSEMNVSTLELGDSALYLCASSLDPGQPQHFGDGTRLSIL.

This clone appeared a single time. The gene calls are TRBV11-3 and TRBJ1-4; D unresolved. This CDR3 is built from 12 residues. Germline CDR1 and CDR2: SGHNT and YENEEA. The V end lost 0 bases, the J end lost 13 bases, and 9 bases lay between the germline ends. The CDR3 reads CASSLEPGRLFF. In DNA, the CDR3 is TGTGCCAGCAGCTTAGAGCCGGGCAGACTGTTTTTT.

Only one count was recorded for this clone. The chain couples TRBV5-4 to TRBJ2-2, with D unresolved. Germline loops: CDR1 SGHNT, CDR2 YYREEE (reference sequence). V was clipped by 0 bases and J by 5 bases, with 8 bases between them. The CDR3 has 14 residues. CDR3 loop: CASSLASRTGELFF. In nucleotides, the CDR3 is TGTGCCAGCAGCTTGGCCTCGCGGACCGGGGAGCTGTTTTTT.

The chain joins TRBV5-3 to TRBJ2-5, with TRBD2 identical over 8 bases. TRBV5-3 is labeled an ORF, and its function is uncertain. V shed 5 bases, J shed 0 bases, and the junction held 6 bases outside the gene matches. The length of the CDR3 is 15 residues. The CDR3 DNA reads TGTGCCAGAAGAGGCATACTAGCGGACCAAGAGACCCAGTACTTC. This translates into CARRGILADQETQYF.

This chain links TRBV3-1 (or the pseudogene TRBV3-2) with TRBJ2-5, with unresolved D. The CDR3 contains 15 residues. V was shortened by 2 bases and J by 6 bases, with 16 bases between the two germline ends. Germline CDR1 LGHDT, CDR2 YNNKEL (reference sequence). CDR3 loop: CASSQSVSFFQTQYF. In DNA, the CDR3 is TGTGCCAGCAGCCAAAGTGTTTCGTTTTTTCAGACCCAGTACTTC.

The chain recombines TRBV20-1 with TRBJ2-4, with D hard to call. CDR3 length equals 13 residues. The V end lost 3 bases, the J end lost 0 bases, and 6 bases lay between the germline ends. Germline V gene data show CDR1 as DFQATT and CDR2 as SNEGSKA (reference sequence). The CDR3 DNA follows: TGCAGTGCTAGTGTGCTAGCCAAAAACATTCAGTACTTC. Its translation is CSASVLAKNIQYF.

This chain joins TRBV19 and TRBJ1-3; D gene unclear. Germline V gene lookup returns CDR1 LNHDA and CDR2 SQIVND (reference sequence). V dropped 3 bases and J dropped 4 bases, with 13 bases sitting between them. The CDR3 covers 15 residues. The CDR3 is CASSIFDAGGNTIYF. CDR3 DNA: TGTGCCAGTAGTATTTTCGACGCGGGAGGAAACACCATATATTTT.

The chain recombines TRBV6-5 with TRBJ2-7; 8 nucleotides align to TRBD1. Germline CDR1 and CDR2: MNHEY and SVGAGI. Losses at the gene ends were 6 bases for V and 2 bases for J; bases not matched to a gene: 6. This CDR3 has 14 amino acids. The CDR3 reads CASSASGGPYEQYF. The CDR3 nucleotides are TGTGCCAGCAGCGCGTCAGGGGGCCCCTACGAGCAGTACTTC.

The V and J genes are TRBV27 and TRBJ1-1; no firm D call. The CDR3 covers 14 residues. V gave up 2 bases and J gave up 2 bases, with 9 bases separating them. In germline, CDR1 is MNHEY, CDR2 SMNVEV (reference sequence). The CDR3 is CASSLTGRNTEAFF. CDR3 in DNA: TGTGCCAGCAGTTTAACCGGGAGAAACACTGAAGCTTTCTTT.

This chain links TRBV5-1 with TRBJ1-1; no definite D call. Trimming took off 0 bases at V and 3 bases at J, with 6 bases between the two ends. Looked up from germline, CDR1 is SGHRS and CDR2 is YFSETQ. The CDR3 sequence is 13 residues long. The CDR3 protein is CASSLDADTEAFF. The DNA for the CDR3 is TGCGCCAGCAGCTTGGATGCGGACACTGAAGCTTTCTTT.

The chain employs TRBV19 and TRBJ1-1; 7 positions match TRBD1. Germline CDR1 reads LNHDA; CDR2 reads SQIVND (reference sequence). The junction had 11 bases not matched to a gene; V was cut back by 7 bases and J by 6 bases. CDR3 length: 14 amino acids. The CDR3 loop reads CASTAGQPGSEAFF. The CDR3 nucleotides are TGTGCCAGTACCGCGGGACAGCCGGGATCTGAAGCTTTCTTT.

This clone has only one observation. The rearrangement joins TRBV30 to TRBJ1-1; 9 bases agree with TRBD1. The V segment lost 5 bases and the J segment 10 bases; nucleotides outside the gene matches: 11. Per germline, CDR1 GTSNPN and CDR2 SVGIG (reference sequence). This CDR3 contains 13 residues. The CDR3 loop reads CAWAQTGGTRAFF. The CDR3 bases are TGTGCCTGGGCCCAGACAGGGGGGACCCGAGCTTTCTTT.

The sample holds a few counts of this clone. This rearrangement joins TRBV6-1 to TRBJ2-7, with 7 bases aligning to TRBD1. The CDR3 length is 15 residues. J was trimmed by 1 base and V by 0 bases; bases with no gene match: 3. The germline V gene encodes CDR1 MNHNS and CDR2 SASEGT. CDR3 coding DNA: TGTGCCAGCAGTGAAGCTTCACAGGGGTCCTACGAGCAGTACTTC. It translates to CASSEASQGSYEQYF.

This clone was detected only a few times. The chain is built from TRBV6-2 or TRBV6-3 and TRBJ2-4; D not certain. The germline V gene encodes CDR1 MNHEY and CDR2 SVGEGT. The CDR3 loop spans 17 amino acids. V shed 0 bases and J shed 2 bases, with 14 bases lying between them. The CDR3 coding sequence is TGTGCCAGCAGTTACTCATCGGCAAAATTAACCAAAAACATTCAGTACTTC. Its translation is CASSYSSAKLTKNIQYF.

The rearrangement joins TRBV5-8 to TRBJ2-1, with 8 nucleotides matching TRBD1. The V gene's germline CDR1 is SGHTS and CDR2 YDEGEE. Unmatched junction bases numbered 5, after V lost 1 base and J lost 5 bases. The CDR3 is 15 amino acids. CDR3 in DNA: TGTGCCAGCAGCTTGTTTACAGGGGGTCACAATGAGCAGTTCTTC. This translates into CASSLFTGGHNEQFF.

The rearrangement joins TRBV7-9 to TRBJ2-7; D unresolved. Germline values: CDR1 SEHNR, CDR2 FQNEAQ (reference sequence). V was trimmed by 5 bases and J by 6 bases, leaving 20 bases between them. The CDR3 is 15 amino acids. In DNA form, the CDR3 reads TGTGCCAGCAGCCCATCATTCGGCAGGTTCAGCGAGCAGTACTTC. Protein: CASSPSFGRFSEQYF.

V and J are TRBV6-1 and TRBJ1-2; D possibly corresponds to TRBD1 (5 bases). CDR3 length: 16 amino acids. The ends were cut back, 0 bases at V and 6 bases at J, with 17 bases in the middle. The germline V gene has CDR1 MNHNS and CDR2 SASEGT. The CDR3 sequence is CASSEAVRISGDGYTF. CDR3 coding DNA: TGTGCCAGCAGTGAAGCGGTGAGGATTTCGGGGGATGGCTACACCTTC.

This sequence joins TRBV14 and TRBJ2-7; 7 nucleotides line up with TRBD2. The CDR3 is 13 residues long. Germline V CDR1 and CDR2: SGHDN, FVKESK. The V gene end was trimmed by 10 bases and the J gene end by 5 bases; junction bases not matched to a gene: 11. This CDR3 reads CATKRLASDEQYF. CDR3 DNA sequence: TGTGCCACTAAAAGACTAGCTAGCGACGAGCAGTACTTC.

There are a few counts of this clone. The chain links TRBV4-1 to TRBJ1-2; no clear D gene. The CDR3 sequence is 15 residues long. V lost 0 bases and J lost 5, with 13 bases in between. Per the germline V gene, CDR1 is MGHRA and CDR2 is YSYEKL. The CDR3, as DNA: TGCGCCAGCAGCCAAGAACCGGGGAATGAGTATGGCTACACCTTC. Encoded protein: CASSQEPGNEYGYTF.

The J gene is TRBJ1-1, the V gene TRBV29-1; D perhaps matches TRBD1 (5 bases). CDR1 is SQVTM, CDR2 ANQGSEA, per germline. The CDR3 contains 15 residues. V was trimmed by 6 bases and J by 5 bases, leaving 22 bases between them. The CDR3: CSVGDRRLWGTEAFF. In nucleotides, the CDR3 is TGCAGCGTGGGCGACCGGAGGTTGTGGGGGACTGAAGCTTTCTTT.

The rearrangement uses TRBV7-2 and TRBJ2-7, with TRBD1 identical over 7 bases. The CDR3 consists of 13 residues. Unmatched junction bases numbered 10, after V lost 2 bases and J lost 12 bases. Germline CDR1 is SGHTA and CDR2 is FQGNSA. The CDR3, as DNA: TGTGCCAGCAGCTTAAACAGGGGACCATTTGCGTACTTC. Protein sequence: CASSLNRGPFAYF. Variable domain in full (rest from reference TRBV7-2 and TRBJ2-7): GAGVSQSPSNKVTEKGKDVELRCDPISGHTALYWYRQSLGQGLEFLIYFQGNSAPDKSGLPSDRFSAERTGGSVSTLTIQRTQQEDSAVYLCASSLNRGPFAYFGPGTRLTVT.

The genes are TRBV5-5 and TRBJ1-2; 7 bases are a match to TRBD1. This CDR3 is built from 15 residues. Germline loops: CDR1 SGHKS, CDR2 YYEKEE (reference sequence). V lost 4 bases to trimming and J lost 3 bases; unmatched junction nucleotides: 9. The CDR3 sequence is CASSGLAGGDYGYTF. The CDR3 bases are TGTGCCAGCAGCGGGCTGGCAGGGGGGGACTATGGCTACACCTTC.

The CDR3, as DNA: TGTGCCAGCAGCTCCGGACAGGGGTCCTATGGCTACACCTTC. This codes for CASSSGQGSYGYTF. The V and J genes are TRBV7-9 and TRBJ1-2, with TRBD1 matching over 9 bases. Looked up from germline, CDR1 is SEHNR and CDR2 is FQNEAQ (reference sequence). Trimming took 4 bases from V and 4 from J; bases not matched to a gene: 4. The CDR3 has 14 amino acids.

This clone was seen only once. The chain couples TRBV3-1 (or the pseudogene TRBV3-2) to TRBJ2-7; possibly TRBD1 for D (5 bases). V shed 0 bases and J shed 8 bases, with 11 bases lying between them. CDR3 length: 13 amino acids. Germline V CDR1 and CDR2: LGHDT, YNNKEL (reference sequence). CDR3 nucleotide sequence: TGTGCCAGCAGCCAAGAGGTTCAGGACAAGCAGTACTTC. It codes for CASSQEVQDKQYF.